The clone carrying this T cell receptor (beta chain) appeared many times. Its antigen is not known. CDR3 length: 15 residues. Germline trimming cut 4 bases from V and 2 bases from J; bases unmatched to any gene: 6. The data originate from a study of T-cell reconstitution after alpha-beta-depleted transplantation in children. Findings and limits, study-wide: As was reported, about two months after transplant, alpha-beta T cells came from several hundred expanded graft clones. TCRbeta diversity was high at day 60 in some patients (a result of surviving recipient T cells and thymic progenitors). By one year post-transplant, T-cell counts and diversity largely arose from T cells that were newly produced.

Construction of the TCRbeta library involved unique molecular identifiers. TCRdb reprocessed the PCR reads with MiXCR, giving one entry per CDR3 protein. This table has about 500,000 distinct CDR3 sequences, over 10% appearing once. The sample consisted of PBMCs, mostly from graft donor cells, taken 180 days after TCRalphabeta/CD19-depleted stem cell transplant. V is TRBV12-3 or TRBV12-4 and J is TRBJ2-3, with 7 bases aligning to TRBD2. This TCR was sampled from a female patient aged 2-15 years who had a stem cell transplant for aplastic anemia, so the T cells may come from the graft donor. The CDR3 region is CASSSGAGVTDTQYF. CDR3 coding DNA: TGTGCCAGCAGTTCCGGGGCGGGGGTCACAGATACGCAGTATTTT.